This T cell receptor (beta chain) originates from a study of post-analysis software for immune sequencing data. Study outcomes and limitations: Controls had lower frequencies than patients of about 5 TRBV segments, which included TRBV5-6, TRBV5-1 and TRBV20-1. Significantly lower normalized Chao1 diversity was found in patients with multiple sclerosis relative to controls.

Built from TCR beta cDNA, the libraries had unique molecular identifiers in them. It was from roughly 1 to 10 million T cells that 500,000 or so cDNA molecules came. From the PCR reads, TCRdb called clonotypes with MiXCR, one entry per CDR3 protein. The sample shows roughly 600,000 distinct CDR3 sequences, about 44% of them seen only once. The V and J ends lost 6 bases and 5 bases, in that order; junction bases with no gene match: 9. Germline V gives CDR1 SGHTA, CDR2 FQGNSA. The CDR3 totals 15 residues. On this clonotype itself: Its specificity is not known.

The receptor was isolated from a girl aged 5 to 17 with multiple sclerosis. The chain couples TRBV7-2 to TRBJ2-2, with TRBD2 identical over 7 bases. The sequenced sample was blood. The CDR3 sequence is CASRVRRELTGELFF. Here the CDR3 DNA reads TGTGCCAGCAGGGTTCGGCGGGAGTTGACCGGGGAGCTGTTTTTT.